These T cell receptor beta chains were read from a single sample in a study of OX40 agonist ivuxolimab in advanced cancers. Here immunoSEQ multiplex PCR was the method, and the copy in TCRdb shows in-frame clones only, minus some. This sample has 31,000 or so clones; 80% to 90% occur once, and the top ten carry about 22%. The sequenced sample was CD4+ or CD8+ T cells sorted from blood, obtained in a trial of the OX40 agonist ivuxolimab. The receptors were sampled from an adult with an advanced solid tumor such as melanoma, head and neck, liver or kidney cancer. Each CDR3 is given without its conserved first and last residue. D genes are given only for firm matches.

D gene	J gene	V gene	CDR3 protein
.	TRBJ1-3	TRBV2	ASSVRRTYDSGNTIY
.	TRBJ2-2	TRBV19	ASSISHTSPGELF
TRBD2	TRBJ2-7	TRBV5-1	ASSFGTRNEQY
.	TRBJ1-2	TRBV5-5	ASSLERGRYGYT
.	TRBJ1-2	TRBV11-2	ASSLGRYGYT
TRBD2	TRBJ2-7	TRBV13	ASSSSTSGRSSYEQY
TRBD2	TRBJ2-1	TRBV11-3	ASSLGGAGVSYNEQF
.	TRBJ1-5	TRBV5-8	ASSLVPGVNQPQH
.	TRBJ2-5	TRBV29-1	SVYNTGPETQY
.	TRBJ1-1	TRBV18	ASSPSGRDTEAF
.	TRBJ2-7	TRBV7-9	ASSLDGPRGEQY
.	TRBJ2-1	TRBV7-9	ASSTPRRLGNEQF
TRBD1	TRBJ1-5	TRBV2	ASSRQGYSNQPQH
TRBD1	TRBJ1-1	TRBV6-1	ASGGQGQAF
.	TRBJ2-3	TRBV28	ASSFFRSDTQY
TRBD2	TRBJ2-1	TRBV19	ASSRELGEQF
TRBD1	TRBJ2-3	TRBV7-3	ASSSAGTGRSDTQY
TRBD1	TRBJ2-2	TRBV6-5	ASTPGTGQTGELF
TRBD2	TRBJ2-1	TRBV6-1	ASSEVRRGGINEQF
.	TRBJ1-6	TRBV30	AWSWRRDSPLH
.	TRBJ2-7	TRBV27	ASSPRQDRYEQY
.	TRBJ1-4	TRBV30	AWSLSSGEKLF
.	TRBJ1-2	TRBV7-2	ASSSPALGRGTVDYGYT
.	TRBJ1-6	TRBV29-1	SVALRSSYNSPLH
TRBD1	TRBJ1-2	TRBV5-1	ASSWTGADGYT
TRBD1	TRBJ2-7	TRBV5-1	ASSSGVRTGKIHEQY
TRBD1	TRBJ2-2	TRBV10-1	ASINRDRARGGANTGELF
.	TRBJ2-3	TRBV7-2	ASSLDRGTQY
.	TRBJ1-1	TRBV5-1	ASSLDSGAWTEAF
TRBD2	TRBJ2-3	TRBV4-2	ASSQDALAGGLVRPATQY
.	TRBJ1-4	TRBV4-1	ASSQDEQDTNEKLF
.	TRBJ2-7	TRBV6-1	ASSVVGGSWEAYEQY
.	TRBJ1-2	TRBV7-4	ASSLEVVLAGYT
TRBD2	TRBJ2-3	TRBV7-2	ASSRTSFTDTQY
.	TRBJ1-1	TRBV7-9	AILWGGEQNTEAF
.	TRBJ1-5	TRBV6-5	ASSSQGTSNQPQH
.	TRBJ1-2	TRBV21-1	ASSKLEGVYGYT
.	TRBJ2-5	TRBV5-8	ASVLGPERETQY
TRBD1	TRBJ2-7	TRBV28	ASSPPSAGGVYEQY
.	TRBJ2-4	TRBV28	ASSPRGAKNIQY
.	TRBJ1-1	TRBV6-5	ASRPPTGGRNEAF
.	TRBJ2-2	TRBV11-2	ASSPEGVTGELF
.	TRBJ2-7	TRBV5-1	ASSLGDAWDGSYEQY
.	TRBJ2-2	TRBV11-3	ASSFSGTDTGELF
.	TRBJ2-7	TRBV7-2	ASSLVRRDEQY
.	TRBJ2-7	TRBV6-5	ASRSSYEQY
.	TRBJ2-2	TRBV7-9	ASSYRSTGELF
.	TRBJ1-6	TRBV7-2	ASRPYGGTGSNSPLH
.	TRBJ2-6	TRBV25-1	ASSRTQTGQSRANVLT
.	TRBJ2-4	TRBV28	ASSLGILGGNIQY